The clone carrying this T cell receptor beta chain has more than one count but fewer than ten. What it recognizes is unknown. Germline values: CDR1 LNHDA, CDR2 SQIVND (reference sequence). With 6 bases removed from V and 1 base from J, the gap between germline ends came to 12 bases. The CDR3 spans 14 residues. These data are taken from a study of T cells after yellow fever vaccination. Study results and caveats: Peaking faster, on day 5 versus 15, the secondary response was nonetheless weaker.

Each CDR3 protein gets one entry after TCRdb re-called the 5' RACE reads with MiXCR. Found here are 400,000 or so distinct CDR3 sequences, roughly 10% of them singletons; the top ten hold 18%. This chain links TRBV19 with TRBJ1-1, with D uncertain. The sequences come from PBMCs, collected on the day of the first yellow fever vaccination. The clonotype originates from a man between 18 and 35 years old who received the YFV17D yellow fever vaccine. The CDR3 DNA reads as TGTGCCAGTAGAGACGGCGGCCGGAACACTGAAGCTTTCTTT. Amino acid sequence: CASRDGGRNTEAFF.